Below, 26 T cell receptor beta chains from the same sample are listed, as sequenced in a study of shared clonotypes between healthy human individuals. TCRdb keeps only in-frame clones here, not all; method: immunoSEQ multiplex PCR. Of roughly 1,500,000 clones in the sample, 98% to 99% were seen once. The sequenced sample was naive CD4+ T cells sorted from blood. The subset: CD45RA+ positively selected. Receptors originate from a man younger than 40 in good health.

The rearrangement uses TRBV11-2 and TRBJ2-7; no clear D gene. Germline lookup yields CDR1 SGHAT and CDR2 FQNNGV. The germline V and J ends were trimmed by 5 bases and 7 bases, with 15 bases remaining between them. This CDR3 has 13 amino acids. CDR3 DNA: TGTGCCAGCAGCCAGCAGATCTCTGGTGAGCAGTACTTC. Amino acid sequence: CASSQQISGEQYF.

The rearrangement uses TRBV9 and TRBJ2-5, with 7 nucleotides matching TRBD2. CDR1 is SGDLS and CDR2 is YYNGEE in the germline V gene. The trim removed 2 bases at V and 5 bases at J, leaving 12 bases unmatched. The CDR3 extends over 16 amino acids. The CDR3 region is CASSVRASGLTETQYF. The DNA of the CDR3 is TGTGCCAGCAGCGTCCGAGCTAGCGGACTGACGGAGACCCAGTACTTC. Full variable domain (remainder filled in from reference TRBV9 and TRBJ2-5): DSGVTQTPKHLITATGQRVTLRCSPRSGDLSVYWYQQSLDQGLQFLIQYYNGEERAKGNILERFSAQQFPDLHSELNLSSLELGDSALYFCASSVRASGLTETQYFGPGTRLLVL.

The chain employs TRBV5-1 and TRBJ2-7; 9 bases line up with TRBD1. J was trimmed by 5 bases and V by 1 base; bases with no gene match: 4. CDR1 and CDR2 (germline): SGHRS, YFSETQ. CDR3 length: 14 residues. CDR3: CASSLKGQGHEQYF. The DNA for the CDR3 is TGCGCCAGCAGCTTGAAGGGACAGGGACACGAGCAGTACTTC.

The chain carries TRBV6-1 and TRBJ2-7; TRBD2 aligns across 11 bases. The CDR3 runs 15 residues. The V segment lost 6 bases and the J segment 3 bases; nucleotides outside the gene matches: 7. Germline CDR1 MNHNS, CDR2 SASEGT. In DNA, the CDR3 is TGTGCCAGCAGAACCGGGACTAGCGGACTCTACGAGCAGTACTTC. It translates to CASRTGTSGLYEQYF.

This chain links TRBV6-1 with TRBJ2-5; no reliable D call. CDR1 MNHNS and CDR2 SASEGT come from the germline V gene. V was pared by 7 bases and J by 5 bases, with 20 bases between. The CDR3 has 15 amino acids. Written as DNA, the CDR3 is TGTGCCAGCATATACCAAATGAGGTTCGGGGAGACCCAGTACTTC. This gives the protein CASIYQMRFGETQYF.

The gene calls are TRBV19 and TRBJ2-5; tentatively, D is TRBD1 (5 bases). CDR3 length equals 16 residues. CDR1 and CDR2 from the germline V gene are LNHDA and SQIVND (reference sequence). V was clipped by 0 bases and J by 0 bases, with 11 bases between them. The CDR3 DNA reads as TGTGCCAGTAGTATAGATCTAGGACACCACCAAGAGACCCAGTACTTC. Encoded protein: CASSIDLGHHQETQYF.

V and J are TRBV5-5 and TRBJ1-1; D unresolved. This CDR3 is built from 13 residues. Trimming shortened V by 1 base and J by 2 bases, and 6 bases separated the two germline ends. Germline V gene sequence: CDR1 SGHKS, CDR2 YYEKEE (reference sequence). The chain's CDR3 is CASSLSFNTEAFF. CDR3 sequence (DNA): TGTGCCAGCAGCTTGTCATTCAACACTGAAGCTTTCTTT.

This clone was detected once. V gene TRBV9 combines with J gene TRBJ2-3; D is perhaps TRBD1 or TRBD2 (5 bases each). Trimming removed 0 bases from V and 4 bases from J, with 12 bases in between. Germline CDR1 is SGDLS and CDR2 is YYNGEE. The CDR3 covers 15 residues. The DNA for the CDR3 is TGTGCCAGCAGCGTAGAGCCCCGGGGCGCAGATACGCAGTATTTT. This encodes CASSVEPRGADTQYF. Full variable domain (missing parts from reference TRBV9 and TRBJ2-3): DSGVTQTPKHLITATGQRVTLRCSPRSGDLSVYWYQQSLDQGLQFLIQYYNGEERAKGNILERFSAQQFPDLHSELNLSSLELGDSALYFCASSVEPRGADTQYFGPGTRLTVL.

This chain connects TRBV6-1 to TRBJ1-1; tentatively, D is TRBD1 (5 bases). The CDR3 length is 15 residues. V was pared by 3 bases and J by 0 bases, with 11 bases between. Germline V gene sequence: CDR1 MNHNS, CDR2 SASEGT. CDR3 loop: CASSETVVMNTEAFF. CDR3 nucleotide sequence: TGTGCCAGCAGTGAGACAGTAGTGATGAACACTGAAGCTTTCTTT.

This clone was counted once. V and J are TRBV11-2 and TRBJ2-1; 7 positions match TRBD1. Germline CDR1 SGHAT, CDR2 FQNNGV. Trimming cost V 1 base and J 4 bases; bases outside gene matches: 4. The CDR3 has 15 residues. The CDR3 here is CASSLGGQKYNEQFF. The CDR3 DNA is TGTGCCAGCAGCTTAGGGGGACAGAAATACAATGAGCAGTTCTTC.

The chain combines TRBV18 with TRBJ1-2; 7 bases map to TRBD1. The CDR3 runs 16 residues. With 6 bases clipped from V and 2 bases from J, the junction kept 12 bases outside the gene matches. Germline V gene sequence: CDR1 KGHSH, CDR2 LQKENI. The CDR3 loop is CASSKTGSVVNYGYTF. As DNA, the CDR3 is TGTGCCAGCTCTAAGACAGGGTCCGTTGTGAACTATGGCTACACCTTC.

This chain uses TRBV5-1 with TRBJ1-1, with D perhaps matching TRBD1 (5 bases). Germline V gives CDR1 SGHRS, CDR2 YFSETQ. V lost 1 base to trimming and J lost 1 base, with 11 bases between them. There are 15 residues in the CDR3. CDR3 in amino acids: CASSLLSGSNTEAFF. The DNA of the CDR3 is TGCGCCAGCAGCTTGTTATCAGGGTCGAACACTGAAGCTTTCTTT.

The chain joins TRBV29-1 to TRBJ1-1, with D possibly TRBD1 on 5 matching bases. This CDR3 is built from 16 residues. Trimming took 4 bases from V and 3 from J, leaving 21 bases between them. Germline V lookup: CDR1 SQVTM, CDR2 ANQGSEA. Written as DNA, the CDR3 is TGCAGCGTTGTACGGTCTCCTTCATGGGGGGACACTGAAGCTTTCTTT. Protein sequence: CSVVRSPSWGDTEAFF.

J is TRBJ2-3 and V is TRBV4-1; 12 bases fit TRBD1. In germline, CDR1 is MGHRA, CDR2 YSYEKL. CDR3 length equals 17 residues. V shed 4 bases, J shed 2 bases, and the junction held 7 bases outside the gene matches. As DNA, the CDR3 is TGCGCCAGCAGCCGCACCGGGACAGGGGGCTCCACAGATACGCAGTATTTT. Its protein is CASSRTGTGGSTDTQYF.

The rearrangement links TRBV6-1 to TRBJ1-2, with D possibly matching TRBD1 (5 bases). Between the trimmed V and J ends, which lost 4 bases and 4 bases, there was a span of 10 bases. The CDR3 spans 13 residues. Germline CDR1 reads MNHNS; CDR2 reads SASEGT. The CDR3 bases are TGTGCCAGCAGTGCCAGGGAGCGCTATGGCTACACCTTC. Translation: CASSARERYGYTF.

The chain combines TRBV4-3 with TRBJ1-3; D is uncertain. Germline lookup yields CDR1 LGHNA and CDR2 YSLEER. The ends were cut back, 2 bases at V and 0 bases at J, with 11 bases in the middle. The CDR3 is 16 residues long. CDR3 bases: TGCGCCAGCAGCCAACTTCCCACTCACTCTGGAAACACCATATATTTT. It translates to CASSQLPTHSGNTIYF.

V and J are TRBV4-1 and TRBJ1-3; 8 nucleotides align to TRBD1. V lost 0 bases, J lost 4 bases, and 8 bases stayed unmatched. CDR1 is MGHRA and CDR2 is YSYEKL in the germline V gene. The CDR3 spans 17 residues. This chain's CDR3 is CASSQEQGAATGNTIYF. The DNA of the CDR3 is TGCGCCAGCAGCCAAGAGCAGGGGGCCGCAACAGGAAACACCATATATTTT.

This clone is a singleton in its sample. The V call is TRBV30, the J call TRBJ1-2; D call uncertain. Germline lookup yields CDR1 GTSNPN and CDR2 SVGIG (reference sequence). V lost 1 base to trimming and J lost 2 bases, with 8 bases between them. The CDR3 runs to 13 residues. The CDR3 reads CAWSGPENYGYTF. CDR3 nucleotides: TGTGCCTGGAGTGGGCCGGAGAACTATGGCTACACCTTC.

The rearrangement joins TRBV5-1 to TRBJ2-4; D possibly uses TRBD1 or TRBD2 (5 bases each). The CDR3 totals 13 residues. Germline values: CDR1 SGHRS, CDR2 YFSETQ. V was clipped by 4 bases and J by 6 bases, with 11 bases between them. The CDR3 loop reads CASSGTQTNIQYF. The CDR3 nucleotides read TGCGCCAGCAGCGGGACCCAGACAAACATTCAGTACTTC.

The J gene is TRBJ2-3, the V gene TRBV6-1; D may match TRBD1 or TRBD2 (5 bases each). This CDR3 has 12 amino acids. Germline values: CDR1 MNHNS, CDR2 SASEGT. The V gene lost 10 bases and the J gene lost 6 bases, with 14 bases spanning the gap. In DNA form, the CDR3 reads TGTGCCACGGGGCCTCGGCGGGATACGCAGTATTTT. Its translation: CATGPRRDTQYF.

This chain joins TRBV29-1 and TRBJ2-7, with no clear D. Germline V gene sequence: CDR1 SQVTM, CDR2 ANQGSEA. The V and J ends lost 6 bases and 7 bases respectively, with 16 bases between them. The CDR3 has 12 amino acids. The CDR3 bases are TGCAGCGTCCTCGACGGAGAGAGGGAGCAGTACTTC. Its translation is CSVLDGEREQYF.

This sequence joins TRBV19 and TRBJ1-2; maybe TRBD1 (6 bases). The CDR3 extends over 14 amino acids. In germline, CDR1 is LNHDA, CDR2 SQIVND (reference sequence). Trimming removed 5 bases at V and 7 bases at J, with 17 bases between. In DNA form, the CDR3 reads TGTGCCAGTAGTCTCCGGGACATCCATGGTGGCTACACCTTC. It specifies CASSLRDIHGGYTF.

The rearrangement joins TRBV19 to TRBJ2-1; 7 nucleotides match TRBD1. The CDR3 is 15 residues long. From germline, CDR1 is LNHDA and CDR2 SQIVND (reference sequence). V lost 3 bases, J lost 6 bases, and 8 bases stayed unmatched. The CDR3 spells CASSMTGPRGNEQFF. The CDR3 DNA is TGTGCCAGTAGTATGACAGGGCCCCGGGGCAATGAGCAGTTCTTC.

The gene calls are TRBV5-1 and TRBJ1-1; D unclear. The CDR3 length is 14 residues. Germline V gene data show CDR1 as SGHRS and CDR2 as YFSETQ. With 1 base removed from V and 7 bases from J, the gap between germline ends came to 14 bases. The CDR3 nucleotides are TGCGCCAGCAGCTTGTATCCCCACAGTTTTGAAGCTTTCTTT. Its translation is CASSLYPHSFEAFF.

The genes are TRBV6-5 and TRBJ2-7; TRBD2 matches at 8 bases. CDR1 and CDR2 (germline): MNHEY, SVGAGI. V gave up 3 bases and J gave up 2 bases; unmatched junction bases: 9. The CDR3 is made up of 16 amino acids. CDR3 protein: CASSYLLADDPYEQYF. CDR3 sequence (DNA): TGTGCCAGCAGTTATTTACTAGCGGACGACCCCTACGAGCAGTACTTC.

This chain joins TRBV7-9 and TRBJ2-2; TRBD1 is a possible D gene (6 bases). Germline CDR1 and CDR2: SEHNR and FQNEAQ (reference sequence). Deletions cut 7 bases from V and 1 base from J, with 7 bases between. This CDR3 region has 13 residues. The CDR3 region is CASKGGNTGELFF. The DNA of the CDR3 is TGTGCCAGCAAAGGGGGGAACACCGGGGAGCTGTTTTTT.